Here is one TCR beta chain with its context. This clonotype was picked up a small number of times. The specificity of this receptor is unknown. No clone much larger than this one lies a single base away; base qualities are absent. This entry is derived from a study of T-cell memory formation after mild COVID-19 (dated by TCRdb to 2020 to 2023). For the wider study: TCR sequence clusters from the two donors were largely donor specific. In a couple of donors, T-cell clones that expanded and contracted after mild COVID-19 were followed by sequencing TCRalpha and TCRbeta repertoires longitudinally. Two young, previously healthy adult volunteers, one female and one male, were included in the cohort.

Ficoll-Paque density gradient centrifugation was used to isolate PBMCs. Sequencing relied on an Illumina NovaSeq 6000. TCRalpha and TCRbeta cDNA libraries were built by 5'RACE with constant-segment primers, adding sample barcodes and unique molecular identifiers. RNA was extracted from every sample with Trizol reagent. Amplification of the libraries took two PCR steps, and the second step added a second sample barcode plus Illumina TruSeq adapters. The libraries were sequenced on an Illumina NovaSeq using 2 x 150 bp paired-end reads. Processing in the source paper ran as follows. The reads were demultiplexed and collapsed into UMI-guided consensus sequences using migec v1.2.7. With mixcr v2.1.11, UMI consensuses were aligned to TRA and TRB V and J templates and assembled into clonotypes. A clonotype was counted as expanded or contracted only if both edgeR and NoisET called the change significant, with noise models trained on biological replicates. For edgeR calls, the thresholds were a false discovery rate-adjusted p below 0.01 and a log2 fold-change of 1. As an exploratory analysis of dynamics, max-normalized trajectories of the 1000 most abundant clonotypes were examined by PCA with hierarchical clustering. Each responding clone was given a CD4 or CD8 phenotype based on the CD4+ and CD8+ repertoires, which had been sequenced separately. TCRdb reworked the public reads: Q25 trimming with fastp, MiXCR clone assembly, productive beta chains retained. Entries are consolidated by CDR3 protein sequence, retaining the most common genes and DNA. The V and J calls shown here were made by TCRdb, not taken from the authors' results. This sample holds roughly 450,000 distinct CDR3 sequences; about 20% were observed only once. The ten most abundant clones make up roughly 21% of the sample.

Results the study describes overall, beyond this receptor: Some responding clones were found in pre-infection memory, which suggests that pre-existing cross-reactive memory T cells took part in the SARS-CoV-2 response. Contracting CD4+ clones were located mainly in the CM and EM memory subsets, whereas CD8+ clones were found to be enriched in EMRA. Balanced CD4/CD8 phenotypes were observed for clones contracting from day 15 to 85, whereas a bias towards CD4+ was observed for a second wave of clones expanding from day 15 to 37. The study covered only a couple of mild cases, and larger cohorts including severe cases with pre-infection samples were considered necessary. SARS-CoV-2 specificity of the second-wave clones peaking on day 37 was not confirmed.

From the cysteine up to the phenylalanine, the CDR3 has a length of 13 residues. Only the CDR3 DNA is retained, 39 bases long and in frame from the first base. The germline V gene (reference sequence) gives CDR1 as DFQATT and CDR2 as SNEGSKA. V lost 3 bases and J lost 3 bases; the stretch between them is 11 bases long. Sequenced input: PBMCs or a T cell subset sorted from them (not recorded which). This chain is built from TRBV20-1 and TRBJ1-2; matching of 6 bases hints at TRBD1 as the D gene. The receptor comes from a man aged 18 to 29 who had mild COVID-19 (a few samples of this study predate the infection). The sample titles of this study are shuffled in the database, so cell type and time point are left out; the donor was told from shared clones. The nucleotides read TGCAGTGCTAGTTTGAGGACAGACTATGGCTACACCTTC. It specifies CSASLRTDYGYTF.